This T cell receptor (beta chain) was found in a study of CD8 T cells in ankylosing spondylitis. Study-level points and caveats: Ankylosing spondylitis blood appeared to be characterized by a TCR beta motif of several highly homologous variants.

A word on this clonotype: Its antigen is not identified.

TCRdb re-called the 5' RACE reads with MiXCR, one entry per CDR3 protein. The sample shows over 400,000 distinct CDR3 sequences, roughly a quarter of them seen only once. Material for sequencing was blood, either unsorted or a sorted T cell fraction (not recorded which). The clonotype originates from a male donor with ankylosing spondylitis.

In DNA, the CDR3 is TGCGCCAGCAGCTTGGTCCAGTACACAGATACGCAGTATTTT. It is translated as CASSLVQYTDTQYF. This chain joins TRBV5-1 and TRBJ2-3, with D hard to call. The CDR3 runs 14 residues. Germline loops: CDR1 SGHRS, CDR2 YFSETQ. V shed 0 bases and J shed 2 bases, with 7 bases lying between them.